These T cell receptor beta chains were read from a single sample in a study of cytomegalovirus exposure and HLA in healthy donors. Sequenced by immunoSEQ multiplex PCR; TCRdb stores in-frame clones only, minus some. The data show approximately 150,000 clones, 72% seen once. The sample was PBMCs. The receptors were gathered from a middle-aged man in good health and CMV-seronegative. Both conserved end residues are part of each CDR3. The D gene is left open where the match is weak. The size entry is marked missing in some rows and otherwise reads once, few, many or a size class.

cdr3_nt | cdr3_aa | clone_size | j_call | d_call | v_call
TGTGCCTGGAAGAATCAGGGGGTCCTGGGACTAGCGGGAGCCCCAGATACGCAGTATTTT | CAWKNQGVLGLAGAPDTQYF | NA | TRBJ2-3 | TRBD2 | TRBV30
TGTGCCAGCAGTTCTCAGTACGAGCAGTACTTC | CASSSQYEQYF | NA | TRBJ2-7 | NA | TRBV6-5
TGTGCCAGTAGTGTTAGACAGGGCGGAACTGAAGCTTTCTTT | CASSVRQGGTEAFF | NA | TRBJ1-1 | TRBD1 | TRBV19
TGTGCCAGCAGCTTAGCCGGTTGGGGGGATCAGCCCCAGCATTTT | CASSLAGWGDQPQHF | NA | TRBJ1-5 | NA | TRBV7-9
TGTGCCAGCAGTTACCTCCAGGACTACGAGCAGTACTTC | CASSYLQDYEQYF | few | TRBJ2-7 | NA | TRBV6-5
TGCGCCAGCAGCCCCCTAGCGGGGTACAATGAGCAGTTCTTC | CASSPLAGYNEQFF | NA | TRBJ2-1 | TRBD2 | TRBV5-1
TGTGCCAGTAGTGGACAGGATATCTATGGCTACACCTTC | CASSGQDIYGYTF | NA | TRBJ1-2 | TRBD1 | TRBV19
TGCGCCAGCAGCCTCCGGGACAGGGTCCCGGAGTACTATGGCTACACCTTC | CASSLRDRVPEYYGYTF | NA | TRBJ1-2 | TRBD1 | TRBV4-1
TGTGCCAGCAGCCTCCGACAGGGGAGCACAGATACGCAGTATTTT | CASSLRQGSTDTQYF | NA | TRBJ2-3 | TRBD1 | TRBV9
TGTGCCAGCAGTTTATCAAGCTTCCGGCCAGGGAGGGGGAGAGCCCAAGAGACCCAGTACTTC | CASSLSSFRPGRGRAQETQYF | NA | TRBJ2-5 | NA | TRBV28
TGCGCCAGCAGCTTGGTCAGCGGGGCAGAGGTTTTCGAGTACTTC | CASSLVSGAEVFEYF | NA | TRBJ2-7 | TRBD2 | TRBV5-1
TGTGCCAGCAGAGCCCTGATAACTAGCGGCTACACCTTC | CASRALITSGYTF | NA | TRBJ1-2 | NA | TRBV2
TGTGCCAGCAGGATACAGGGTAACACTGAAGCTTTCTTT | CASRIQGNTEAFF | NA | TRBJ1-1 | NA | TRBV28
TGCAGCGCCCAGCCTGGGGGCGACTATGGCTACACCTTC | CSAQPGGDYGYTF | NA | TRBJ1-2 | NA | TRBV29-1
TGCAGCGTATCTAGCGGGAGGGCCAACCATGAGCAGTTCTTC | CSVSSGRANHEQFF | NA | TRBJ2-1 | TRBD2 | TRBV29-1
TGTGCCAGCAGCCCCGGGACACTTAATTCACCCCTCCACTTT | CASSPGTLNSPLHF | NA | TRBJ1-6 | NA | TRBV6-5
TGTGCCAGCAGTTTATTGTCGGGAGGACGTTACAATGAGCAGTTCTTC | CASSLLSGGRYNEQFF | few | TRBJ2-1 | TRBD2 | TRBV27
TGTGCCAGCAGCCGACCGGGACAGGGTAACACTGAAGCTTTCTTT | CASSRPGQGNTEAFF | NA | TRBJ1-1 | TRBD1 | TRBV6-6
TGTGCCAGCAGTGGGGCGGGGGCTAGTCAGCCCCAGCATTTT | CASSGAGASQPQHF | few | TRBJ1-5 | NA | TRBV25-1
TGCGCCAGCAGTGCGGGGTCTCGCGAGCAGTACTTC | CASSAGSREQYF | NA | TRBJ2-7 | NA | TRBV10-1
TGCGCCAGCAGCATACAGGGTGATCCCAACACTGAAGCTTTCTTT | CASSIQGDPNTEAFF | NA | TRBJ1-1 | NA | TRBV5-1
TGTGCCAGCAGCTTAGGGGGGGACAGGGGGAACTATGGCTACACCTTC | CASSLGGDRGNYGYTF | NA | TRBJ1-2 | TRBD1 | TRBV7-9
TGTGCCAGCAGTTGGCAGGGGACAGATACGCAGTATTTT | CASSWQGTDTQYF | NA | TRBJ2-3 | NA | TRBV27
TGTGCCAGCAGCTCCCGAGGGGACAGGGCTCGCGAGCAGTACTTC | CASSSRGDRAREQYF | NA | TRBJ2-7 | TRBD1 | TRBV7-9
TGTGCCAGCAGCTTGACTAGTACAGATACGCAGTATTTT | CASSLTSTDTQYF | NA | TRBJ2-3 | NA | TRBV5-4
TGTGCCAGCAGTGAAGTCTCGGAGTCCGAGCAGTACTTC | CASSEVSESEQYF | few | TRBJ2-7 | NA | TRBV6-1
TGCGCCAGCAGCCAAGGGAGGGGAGGAGAGCGGATCGGTGGCTACACCTTC | CASSQGRGGERIGGYTF | NA | TRBJ1-2 | NA | TRBV4-3
TGTGCCAGCAGCTCGACAGGGATGGATGGCTACACCTTC | CASSSTGMDGYTF | NA | TRBJ1-2 | TRBD1 | TRBV5-4
TGCGCCAGCAGAAAAGGGGAAACCTACGAGCAGTACTTC | CASRKGETYEQYF | NA | TRBJ2-7 | NA | TRBV5-1
TGTGCCAGCAGCTTAGCTAGGGGGGGCGAGCAGTACTTC | CASSLARGGEQYF | NA | TRBJ2-7 | NA | TRBV7-9
TGTGCCAGCAGCAGACAGGGAATCTATAATTCACCCCTCAACTTT | CASSRQGIYNSPLNF | NA | TRBJ1-6 | TRBD1 | TRBV2
TGCGCCAGCAGCCTTCAAAGCGGGAGGACCGGGGAGCTGTTTTTT | CASSLQSGRTGELFF | NA | TRBJ2-2 | TRBD2 | TRBV4-3
TGCGCCAGCAGCCAAGCGGTGTGGGCGGGTTACGAGCAGTACTTC | CASSQAVWAGYEQYF | few | TRBJ2-7 | NA | TRBV4-3
TGCGCCAGCAGCTTGGCGGCAGAGGTGAACACTGAAGCTTTCTTT | CASSLAAEVNTEAFF | few | TRBJ1-1 | NA | TRBV5-1